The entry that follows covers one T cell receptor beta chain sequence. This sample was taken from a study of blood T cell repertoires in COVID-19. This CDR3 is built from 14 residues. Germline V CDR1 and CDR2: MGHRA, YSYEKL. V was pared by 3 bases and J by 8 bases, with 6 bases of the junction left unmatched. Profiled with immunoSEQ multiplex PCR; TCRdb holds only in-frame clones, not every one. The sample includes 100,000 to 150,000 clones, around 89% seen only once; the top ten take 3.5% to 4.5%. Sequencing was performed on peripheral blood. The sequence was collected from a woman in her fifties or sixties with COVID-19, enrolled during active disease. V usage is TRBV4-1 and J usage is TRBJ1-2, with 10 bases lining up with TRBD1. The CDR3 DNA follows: TGCGCCAGCAGCCAGCGACAGGGGGCGGAGGGCTACACCTTC. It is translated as CASSQRQGAEGYTF.